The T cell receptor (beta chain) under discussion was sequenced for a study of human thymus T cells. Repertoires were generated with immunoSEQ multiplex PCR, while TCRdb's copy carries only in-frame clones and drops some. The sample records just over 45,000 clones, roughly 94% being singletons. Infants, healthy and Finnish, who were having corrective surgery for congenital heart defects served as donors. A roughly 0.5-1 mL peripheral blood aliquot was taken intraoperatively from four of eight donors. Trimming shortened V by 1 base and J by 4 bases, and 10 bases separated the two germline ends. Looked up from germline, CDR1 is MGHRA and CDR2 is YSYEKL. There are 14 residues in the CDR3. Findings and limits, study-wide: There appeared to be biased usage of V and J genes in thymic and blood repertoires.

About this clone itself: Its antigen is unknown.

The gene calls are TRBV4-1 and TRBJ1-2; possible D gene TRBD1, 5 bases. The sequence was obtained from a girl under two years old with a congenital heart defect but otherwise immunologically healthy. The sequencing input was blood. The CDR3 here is CASSQGWGGYGYTF. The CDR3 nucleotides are TGCGCCAGCAGCCAAGGATGGGGCGGCTATGGCTACACCTTC.